The 7 T cell receptor beta chains below were found in one sample sequenced in a study of T cells in Graves' hyperthyroidism and ophthalmopathy. TCR beta CDR3 regions were amplified from RNA transcripts. A first-round RT-PCR of the TCR CDR3 used the HTBI primer set. TCRdb re-called the multiplex PCR reads with MiXCR, one entry per CDR3 protein. The sample has more than 650,000 distinct CDR3 sequences; 13% to 15% are singletons. Sequenced material: blood. These TCRs come from a woman aged 18 to 35 with Graves' hyperthyroidism.

Ten or more counts support this clonotype. This chain links TRBV6-2 or TRBV6-3 with TRBJ1-5; TRBD1 is a possible D gene (5 bases). The CDR3 is made up of 16 amino acids. CDR1 and CDR2 from the germline V gene are MNHEY and SVGEGT. V was trimmed by 0 bases and J by 5 bases, leaving 14 bases between them. This CDR3 reads CASSYSGANIHQPQHF. The CDR3 DNA reads as TGTGCCAGCAGTTACTCAGGGGCTAACATCCATCAGCCCCAGCATTTT.

This clonotype was counted only a few times. The V call is TRBV5-4, the J call TRBJ2-1, with 8 nucleotides matching TRBD2. The V segment lost 1 base and the J segment 7 bases; nucleotides outside the gene matches: 10. The CDR3 is made up of 16 amino acids. Per the germline V gene, CDR1 is SGHNT and CDR2 is YYREEE (reference sequence). The CDR3 region has the DNA TGTGCCAGCAGCTTGTTTTTGCGGGAGGAGGAAAATGAGCAGTTCTTC. Translating gives CASSLFLREEENEQFF.

This clonotype has a count of ten or more. The rearrangement joins TRBV11-2 to TRBJ1-5, with D possibly TRBD1 on 6 matching bases. Trimming shortened V by 1 base and J by 6 bases, and 13 bases separated the two germline ends. This CDR3 contains 15 residues. Germline V gene lookup returns CDR1 SGHAT and CDR2 FQNNGV. The DNA for the CDR3 is TGTGCCAGCAGCTTAGGCGGGGGCAGGGGTCAGCCCCAGCATTTT. It codes for CASSLGGGRGQPQHF.

Only a few counts were recorded for this clonotype. This chain joins TRBV29-1 and TRBJ1-5, with D perhaps matching TRBD1 (6 bases). CDR1 and CDR2 (germline): SQVTM, ANQGSEA. This CDR3 has 13 residues. Trimming pared 6 bases from V and 4 bases from J, leaving 13 bases between. The CDR3 DNA is TGCAGCGTCGCTTACCAGGGGAATCAGCCCCAGCATTTT. It yields the protein CSVAYQGNQPQHF.

This clonotype was detected many times. The chain recombines TRBV28 with TRBJ1-1; D gene unclear. The CDR3 consists of 14 residues. The germline gives CDR1 MDHEN, CDR2 SYDVKM. Trimming took 6 bases from V and 4 from J, leaving 15 bases between them. The CDR3 reads CASRGQPAGTEAFF. The CDR3 DNA follows: TGTGCCAGCAGGGGCCAGCCCGCTGGCACTGAAGCTTTCTTT.

This clonotype was picked up one time. The chain links TRBV28 to TRBJ2-5; D is unclear. Germline values: CDR1 MDHEN, CDR2 SYDVKM. The CDR3 contains 16 residues. V gave up 4 bases and J gave up 0 bases, with 15 bases separating them. In nucleotides, the CDR3 is TGTGCCAGCAGTTCTAGTAAAGGGCGGCACCAAGAGACCCAGTACTTC. This codes for CASSSSKGRHQETQYF. The whole variable domain, filled in from reference TRBV28 and TRBJ2-5, reads DVKVTQSSRYLVKRTGEKVFLECVQDMDHENMFWYRQDPGLGLRLIYFSYDVKMKEKGDIPEGYSVSREKKERFSLILESASTNQTSMYLCASSSSKGRHQETQYFGPGTRLLVL.

This clonotype turned up a few times. The V and J genes are TRBV5-5 and TRBJ2-1; TRBD1 is a possible D gene (6 bases). The CDR3 is 18 residues long. The ends were cut back, 2 bases at V and 2 bases at J, with 20 bases in the middle. Germline V lookup: CDR1 SGHKS, CDR2 YYEKEE (reference sequence). The CDR3, as DNA: TGTGCCAGCAGCTTCTTGGCTGGGGCCAGGGGCCCCTACAATGAGCAGTTCTTC. Amino acids: CASSFLAGARGPYNEQFF.